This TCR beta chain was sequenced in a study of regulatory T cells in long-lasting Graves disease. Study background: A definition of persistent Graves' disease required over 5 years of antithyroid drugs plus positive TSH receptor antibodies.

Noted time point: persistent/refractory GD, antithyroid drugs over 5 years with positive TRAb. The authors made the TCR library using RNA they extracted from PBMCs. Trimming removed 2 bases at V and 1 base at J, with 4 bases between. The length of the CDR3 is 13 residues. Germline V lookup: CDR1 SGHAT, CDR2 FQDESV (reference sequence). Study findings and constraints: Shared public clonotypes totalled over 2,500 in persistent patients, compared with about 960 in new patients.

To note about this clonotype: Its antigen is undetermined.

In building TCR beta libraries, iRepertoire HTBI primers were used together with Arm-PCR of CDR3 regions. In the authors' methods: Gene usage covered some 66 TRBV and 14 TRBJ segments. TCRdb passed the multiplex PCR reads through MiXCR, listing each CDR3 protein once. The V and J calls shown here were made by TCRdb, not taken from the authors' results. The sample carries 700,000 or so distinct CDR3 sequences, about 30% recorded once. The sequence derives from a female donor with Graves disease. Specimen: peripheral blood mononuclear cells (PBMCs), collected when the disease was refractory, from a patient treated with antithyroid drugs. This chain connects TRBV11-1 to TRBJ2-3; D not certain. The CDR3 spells CASSLSGTDTQYF. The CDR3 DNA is TGTGCCAGCAGCTTAAGCGGCACAGATACGCAGTATTTT.